What follows are 24 T cell receptor beta chains derived from one specimen sequenced in a study of cytomegalovirus exposure and HLA in healthy donors. Only in-frame clones appear in the TCRdb table, and some are missing; sequencing was by immunoSEQ multiplex PCR. The table lists some 140,000 clones, 86% of them singletons. Sequenced: PBMCs. The receptor source for this set is a man aged 18 to 29 in good health and CMV-seropositive.

The gene calls are TRBV5-6 and TRBJ1-1; TRBD1 aligns across 9 bases. Germline CDR1 reads SGHDT; CDR2 reads YYEEEE. The CDR3 has 13 amino acids. The V gene end was trimmed by 5 bases and the J gene end by 11 bases; junction bases not matched to a gene: 10. The CDR3 spells CASRETGGLEAFF. In DNA form, the CDR3 reads TGTGCCAGCAGGGAGACAGGGGGTTTGGAGGCTTTCTTT.

J is TRBJ1-4 and V is TRBV2, with a weak D call TRBD1 (6 bases). The germline V gene has CDR1 SNHLY and CDR2 FYNNEI. V was clipped by 6 bases and J by 4 bases, with 12 bases between them. The CDR3 loop spans 14 amino acids. The CDR3, as DNA: TGTGCCAGCAGACTACAGGGTCTTAATGAAAAACTGTTTTTT. Residues: CASRLQGLNEKLFF.

The genes are TRBV15 and TRBJ1-1; maybe TRBD1 (6 bases). V lost 6 bases and J lost 1, with 12 bases in between. Looked up from germline, CDR1 is LNHNV and CDR2 is YYDKDF (reference sequence). CDR3 size: 14 residues. The CDR3 coding sequence is TGTGCCACCAGGACAGGAAGAGCGAACACTGAAGCTTTCTTT. It specifies CATRTGRANTEAFF.

The chain combines TRBV6-5 with TRBJ1-4, with 10 bases aligning to TRBD1. The V gene's germline CDR1 is MNHEY and CDR2 SVGAGI. J lost 7 bases, V lost 5 bases, and 4 bases had no gene match. This CDR3 is 14 amino acids long. CDR3 protein: CASSVDRGLEKLFF. The DNA of the CDR3 is TGTGCCAGCAGTGTCGACAGGGGGCTTGAAAAACTGTTTTTT.

The chain combines TRBV29-1 with TRBJ1-2; no definite D call. Between the trimmed V and J ends, which lost 7 bases and 0 bases, there was a span of 12 bases. There are 13 residues in the CDR3. The germline gives CDR1 SQVTM, CDR2 ANQGSEA. CDR3 sequence reads: CSGLERSNYGYTF. As DNA, the CDR3 is TGCAGCGGCCTCGAGCGATCTAACTATGGCTACACCTTC.

The rearrangement uses TRBV19 and TRBJ1-6; 8 bases map to TRBD1. Germline assignment: CDR1 LNHDA and CDR2 SQIVND (reference sequence). The CDR3 has 15 amino acids. Germline trimming cut 5 bases from V and 9 bases from J; bases unmatched to any gene: 9. CDR3 residues: CASSSTGGISSPLHF. The CDR3 nucleotides read TGTGCCAGTAGTTCAACAGGGGGTATTTCTTCACCCCTCCACTTT.

The J gene is TRBJ2-7, the V gene TRBV6-5; 14 bases agree with TRBD2. Germline CDR1 MNHEY, CDR2 SVGAGI. The junction had 2 bases not matched to a gene; V was cut back by 8 bases and J by 2 bases. This CDR3 is built from 14 residues. The CDR3 reads CASGTSGGPYEQYF. In nucleotides, the CDR3 is TGTGCCAGCGGGACTAGCGGGGGACCCTACGAGCAGTACTTC.

This clone was seen a single time. The chain combines TRBV5-1 with TRBJ1-1, with a tentative D call TRBD1 (6 bases). Trimming shortened V by 4 bases and J by 10 bases, and 23 bases separated the two germline ends. The CDR3 has 15 amino acids. From germline, CDR1 is SGHRS and CDR2 YFSETQ. The CDR3 DNA is TGCGCCAGCAGCGCTAAGACGGACAGACTCAGAGGAGCTTTCTTT. Translation gives CASSAKTDRLRGAFF.

This chain uses TRBV7-9 with TRBJ1-1; TRBD1 aligns across 7 bases. Trimming took 4 bases from V and 9 from J; bases not matched to a gene: 11. This CDR3 has 14 residues. Germline values: CDR1 SEHNR, CDR2 FQNEAQ (reference sequence). In nucleotides, the CDR3 is TGTGCCAGCAGCTCCCGGACAGGTTCGATCAAAGCTTTCTTT. As protein: CASSSRTGSIKAFF.

There are a few counts of this clone. The chain has TRBV20-1 and TRBJ1-2; the D gene is possibly TRBD1 (6 bases). The V end lost 7 bases, the J end lost 3 bases, and 9 bases lay between the germline ends. The germline V gene has CDR1 DFQATT and CDR2 SNEGSKA (reference sequence). This CDR3 is 11 amino acids long. CDR3 nucleotides: TGCAGTGGGACAGCGGACTATGGCTACACCTTC. Amino acid sequence: CSGTADYGYTF.

The chain uses TRBV5-6 and TRBJ1-5; possibly TRBD1 for D (5 bases). Germline V gene sequence: CDR1 SGHDT, CDR2 YYEEEE. The V and J ends lost 0 bases and 1 base respectively, with 11 bases between them. The CDR3 totals 16 residues. Here the CDR3 reads CASSLASGKSNQPQHF. CDR3 nucleotide sequence: TGTGCCAGCAGCTTGGCATCAGGGAAAAGCAATCAGCCCCAGCATTTT.

The rearrangement links TRBV7-3 to TRBJ1-2; maybe TRBD1 (5 bases). The CDR3 consists of 14 residues. V lost 1 base, J lost 4 bases, and 10 bases lay in between. Germline CDR1 and CDR2: SGHTA and FQGTGA. The CDR3 coding sequence is TGTGCCAGCAGCTTAATGGGGGGAGTCTATGGCTACACCTTC. Protein: CASSLMGGVYGYTF.

J is TRBJ2-1 and V is TRBV5-6; 9 bases match TRBD2. Germline values: CDR1 SGHDT, CDR2 YYEEEE. V shed 3 bases and J 7 bases; nucleotides not matched to a gene: 11. The CDR3 is 16 residues long. The CDR3 reads CASSSLAGARGNEQFF. DNA of the CDR3: TGTGCCAGCAGCTCTTTAGCGGGAGCCAGGGGGAATGAGCAGTTCTTC.

The chain carries TRBV2 and TRBJ2-7, with 7 bases matching TRBD1. Germline CDR1 and CDR2: SNHLY and FYNNEI. Unmatched junction bases numbered 2, after V lost 6 bases and J lost 6 bases. The CDR3 contains 11 residues. The chain's CDR3 is CASRPGGEQYF. CDR3 sequence (DNA): TGTGCCAGCAGACCAGGGGGCGAGCAGTACTTC.

This rearrangement joins TRBV6-4 to TRBJ1-2, with 9 bases fitting TRBD1. The CDR3 spans 14 residues. With V trimmed by 5 bases and J by 5 bases, 6 bases remained unmatched. Germline assignment: CDR1 MRHNA and CDR2 SNTAGT. CDR3 nucleotide sequence: TGTGCCAGCAGTCCTACCGGGACAGGGTATGGCTACACCTTC. As protein: CASSPTGTGYGYTF.

This chain uses TRBV7-8 with TRBJ1-2; possible D gene TRBD1, 5 bases. The CDR3 is 14 residues long. Trimming cost V 3 bases and J 3 bases, with 11 bases left between them. Germline V gene sequence: CDR1 SGHVS, CDR2 FQNEAQ. Written as DNA, the CDR3 is TGTGCCAGCAGCTTGGGGCAGATCTACTATGGCTACACCTTC. This translates into CASSLGQIYYGYTF.

The chain recombines TRBV5-1 with TRBJ1-2; a possible D gene is TRBD1 (5 bases). Germline assignment: CDR1 SGHRS and CDR2 YFSETQ. The CDR3 is 17 amino acids. Deletions cut 5 bases from V and 1 base from J, with 21 bases between. The CDR3 DNA follows: TGCGCCAGCAGATTTGGACACCCATGGGGACTTAACTATGGCTACACCTTC. It specifies CASRFGHPWGLNYGYTF.

J is TRBJ2-2 and V is TRBV27; TRBD2 might be the D (5 bases). Per the germline V gene, CDR1 is MNHEY and CDR2 is SMNVEV (reference sequence). This CDR3 region has 17 residues. V was shortened by 0 bases and J by 7 bases, with 18 bases between the two germline ends. DNA of the CDR3: TGTGCCAGCAGTTTATCGGCGGGCCCCTCCCTTGGCGGGGAGCTGTTTTTT. Protein sequence: CASSLSAGPSLGGELFF.

The chain recombines TRBV7-9 with TRBJ2-7; 8 positions agree with TRBD1. The CDR3 is 14 amino acids. Looked up from germline, CDR1 is SEHNR and CDR2 is FQNEAQ (reference sequence). V lost 5 bases, J lost 5 bases, and 8 bases stayed unmatched. The CDR3 region is CASSQQGVGNEQYF. CDR3 DNA: TGTGCCAGCAGCCAACAGGGGGTTGGGAACGAGCAGTACTTC.

The chain has TRBV19 and TRBJ1-2; no clear D gene. V was clipped by 3 bases and J by 4 bases, with 12 bases between them. This CDR3 is 14 amino acids long. Germline CDR1 reads LNHDA; CDR2 reads SQIVND (reference sequence). CDR3 DNA sequence: TGTGCCAGTAGTATTGACCTGGAGGGCTATGGCTACACCTTC. It is translated as CASSIDLEGYGYTF.

CDR3 amino acids: CASSQQGQTRSGNTIYF. Written as DNA, the CDR3 is TGTGCCAGCAGCCAACAGGGGCAAACCCGCTCTGGAAACACCATATATTTT. The V and J genes are TRBV7-2 and TRBJ1-3; 7 bases match TRBD1. The ends lost 5 bases at V and 0 bases at J; junction bases unmatched: 10. Per germline, CDR1 SGHTA and CDR2 FQGNSA. This CDR3 spans 17 amino acids.

The chain recombines TRBV20-1 with TRBJ2-5; D is perhaps TRBD1 (6 bases). The CDR3 totals 11 residues. Germline V CDR1 and CDR2: DFQATT, SNEGSKA (reference sequence). The CDR3 coding sequence is TGCAGCCAGGACAGCCGCGGGACCCAGTACTTC. This codes for CSQDSRGTQYF.

The chain joins TRBV6-5 to TRBJ2-1; 8 nucleotides agree with TRBD2. This CDR3 has 14 residues. J was trimmed by 10 bases and V by 2 bases; bases with no gene match: 7. Germline V gene sequence: CDR1 MNHEY, CDR2 SVGAGI. The CDR3: CASSYQIAGNEQFF. CDR3 nucleotides: TGTGCCAGCAGTTACCAGATAGCGGGAAACGAGCAGTTCTTC.

The V and J genes are TRBV4-1 and TRBJ1-3, with 8 bases aligning to TRBD1. J gave up 0 bases and V 4 bases, and 8 bases lay outside the gene matches. The CDR3 contains 17 residues. Germline V CDR1 and CDR2: MGHRA, YSYEKL. CDR3: CASSPRSGQDSGNTIYF. DNA for the CDR3: TGCGCCAGCAGCCCCCGGTCGGGACAGGACTCTGGAAACACCATATATTTT.